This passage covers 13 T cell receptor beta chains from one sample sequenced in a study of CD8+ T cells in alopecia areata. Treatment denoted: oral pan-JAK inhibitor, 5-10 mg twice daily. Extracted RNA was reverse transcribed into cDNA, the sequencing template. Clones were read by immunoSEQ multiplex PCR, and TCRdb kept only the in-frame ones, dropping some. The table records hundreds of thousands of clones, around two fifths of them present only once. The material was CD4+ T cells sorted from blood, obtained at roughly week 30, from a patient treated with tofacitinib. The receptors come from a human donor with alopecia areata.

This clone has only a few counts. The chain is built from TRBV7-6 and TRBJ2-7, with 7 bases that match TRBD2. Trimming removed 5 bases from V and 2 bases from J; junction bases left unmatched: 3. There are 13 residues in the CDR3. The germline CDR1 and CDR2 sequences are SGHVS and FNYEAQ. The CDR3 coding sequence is TGTGCCAGCAGCCCGGGACTAACCTACGAGCAGTACTTC. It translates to CASSPGLTYEQYF.

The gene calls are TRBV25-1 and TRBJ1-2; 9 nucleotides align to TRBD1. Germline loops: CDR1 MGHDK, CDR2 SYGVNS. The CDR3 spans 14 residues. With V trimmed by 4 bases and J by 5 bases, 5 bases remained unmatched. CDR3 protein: CASSVGQGVYGYTF. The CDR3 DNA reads TGTGCCAGCAGTGTGGGACAGGGAGTTTATGGCTACACCTTC.

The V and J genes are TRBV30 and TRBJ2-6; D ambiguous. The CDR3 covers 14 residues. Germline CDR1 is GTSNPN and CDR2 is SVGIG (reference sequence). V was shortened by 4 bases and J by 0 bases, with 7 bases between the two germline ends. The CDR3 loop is CAWKRFSGANVLTF. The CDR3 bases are TGTGCCTGGAAGAGGTTCTCTGGGGCCAACGTCCTGACTTTC.

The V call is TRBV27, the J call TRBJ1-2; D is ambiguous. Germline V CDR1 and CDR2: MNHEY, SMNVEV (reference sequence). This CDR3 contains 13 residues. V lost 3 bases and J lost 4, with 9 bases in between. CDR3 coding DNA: TGTGCCAGCAGTTTCCGGCAGAGCTATGGCTACACCTTC. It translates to CASSFRQSYGYTF.

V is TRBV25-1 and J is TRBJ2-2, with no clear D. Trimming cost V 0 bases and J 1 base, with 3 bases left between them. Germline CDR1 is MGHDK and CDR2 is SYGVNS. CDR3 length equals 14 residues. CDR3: CASSEYVNTGELFF. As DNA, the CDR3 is TGTGCCAGCAGTGAATATGTGAACACCGGGGAGCTGTTTTTT.

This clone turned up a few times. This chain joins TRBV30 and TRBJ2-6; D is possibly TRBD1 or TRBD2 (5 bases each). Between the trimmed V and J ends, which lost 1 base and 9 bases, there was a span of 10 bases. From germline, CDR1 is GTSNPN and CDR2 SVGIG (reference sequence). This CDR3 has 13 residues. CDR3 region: CAWSDGAVNVLTF. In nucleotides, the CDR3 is TGTGCCTGGAGTGACGGGGCAGTCAACGTCCTGACTTTC.

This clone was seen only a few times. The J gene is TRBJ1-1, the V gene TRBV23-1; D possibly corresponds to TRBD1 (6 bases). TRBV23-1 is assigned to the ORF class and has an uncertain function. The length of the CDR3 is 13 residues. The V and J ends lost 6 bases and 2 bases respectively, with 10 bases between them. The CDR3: CASSPDSNTEAFF. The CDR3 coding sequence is TGCGCCAGCAGCCCGGACAGTAACACTGAAGCTTTCTTT.

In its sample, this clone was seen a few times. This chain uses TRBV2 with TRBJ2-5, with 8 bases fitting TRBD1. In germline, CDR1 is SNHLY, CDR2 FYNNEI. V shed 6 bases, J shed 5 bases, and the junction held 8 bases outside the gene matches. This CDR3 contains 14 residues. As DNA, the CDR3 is TGTGCCAGCAGCGAGGACAGGGTCGGGGAGACCCAGTACTTC. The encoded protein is CASSEDRVGETQYF.

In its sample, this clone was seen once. For the CDR3, the DNA is TGCGCCAGCAGCTTCCAGGGGGATGGCTACACCTTC. Its translation: CASSFQGDGYTF. The rearrangement joins TRBV5-1 to TRBJ1-2; 7 positions agree with TRBD1. The CDR3 consists of 12 residues. Trimming took 2 bases from V and 6 from J; bases not matched to a gene: 1. Germline V lookup: CDR1 SGHRS, CDR2 YFSETQ.

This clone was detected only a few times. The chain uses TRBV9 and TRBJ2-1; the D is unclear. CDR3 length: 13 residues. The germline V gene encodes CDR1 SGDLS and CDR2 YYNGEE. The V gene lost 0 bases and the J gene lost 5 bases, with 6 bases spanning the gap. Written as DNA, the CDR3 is TGTGCCAGCAGCGTAGACTGGAACAATGAGCAGTTCTTC. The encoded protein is CASSVDWNNEQFF. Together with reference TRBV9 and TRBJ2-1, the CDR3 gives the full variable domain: DSGVTQTPKHLITATGQRVTLRCSPRSGDLSVYWYQQSLDQGLQFLIQYYNGEERAKGNILERFSAQQFPDLHSELNLSSLELGDSALYFCASSVDWNNEQFFGPGTRLTVL.

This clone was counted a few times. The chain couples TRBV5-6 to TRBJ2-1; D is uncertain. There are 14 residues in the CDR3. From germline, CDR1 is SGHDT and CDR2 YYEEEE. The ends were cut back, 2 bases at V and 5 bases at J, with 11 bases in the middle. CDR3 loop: CASSFWRHDNEQFF. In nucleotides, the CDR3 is TGTGCCAGCAGCTTCTGGCGCCACGACAATGAGCAGTTCTTC.

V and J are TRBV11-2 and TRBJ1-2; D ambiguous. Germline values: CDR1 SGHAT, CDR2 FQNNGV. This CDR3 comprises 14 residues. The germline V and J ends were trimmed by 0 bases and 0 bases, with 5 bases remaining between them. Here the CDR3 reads CASSLELANYGYTF. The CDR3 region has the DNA TGTGCCAGCAGCTTAGAATTGGCTAACTATGGCTACACCTTC. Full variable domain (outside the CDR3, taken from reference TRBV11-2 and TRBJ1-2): EAGVAQSPRYKIIEKRQSVAFWCNPISGHATLYWYQQILGQGPKLLIQFQNNGVVDDSQLPKDRFSAERLKGVDSTLKIQPAKLEDSAVYLCASSLELANYGYTFGSGTRLTVV.

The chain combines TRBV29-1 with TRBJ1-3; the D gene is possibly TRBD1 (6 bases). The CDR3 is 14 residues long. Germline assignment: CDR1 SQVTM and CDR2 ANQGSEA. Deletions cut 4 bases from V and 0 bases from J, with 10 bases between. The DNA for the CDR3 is TGCAGCGTTGTGGACAGCCTCTCTGGAAACACCATATATTTT. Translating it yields CSVVDSLSGNTIYF.